The clone carrying this TCR beta chain has only a few counts. Repertoires were generated with immunoSEQ multiplex PCR, while TCRdb's copy carries only in-frame clones and drops some. The sample lists tens of thousands of clones, 75% to 80% occurring once. The sample is drawn from a study of blood T cell repertoires in COVID-19. There are 15 residues in the CDR3. Germline CDR1 is SGHNT and CDR2 is YYREEE (reference sequence). The V gene lost 0 bases and the J gene lost 6 bases, with 15 bases spanning the gap. The J gene is TRBJ1-2, the V gene TRBV5-4; a possible D gene is TRBD1 (6 bases). This sequence was found in a man in his 70s with COVID-19, enrolled during active disease. Sequencing used peripheral blood. The CDR3: CASSLDEYGGNGYTF. As DNA, the CDR3 is TGTGCCAGCAGCTTGGATGAATATGGGGGCAATGGCTACACCTTC.